The 15 T cell receptor beta chains given below trace back to one sample, sequenced in a study of blood T cell repertoires in COVID-19. The protocol was immunoSEQ multiplex PCR, while the TCRdb copy is restricted to in-frame clones and leaves out a portion. This sample has more than 200,000 clones, with approximately 80% found just once. Sequenced input: peripheral blood. These receptors all come from a man in his 60s with acute or convalescent COVID-19.

The chain has TRBV27 and TRBJ2-2; no definite D call. The CDR3 length is 14 residues. Germline V CDR1 and CDR2: MNHEY, SMNVEV (reference sequence). Between the trimmed V and J ends, which lost 6 bases and 6 bases, there was a span of 14 bases. CDR3 in DNA: TGTGCCAGCAGGATTACGGTGGCGGCCGGGGAGCTGTTTTTT. This sequence encodes CASRITVAAGELFF.

DNA of the CDR3: TGTGCCAGCAGCCCTCTGGGACAGGGGACTGAAGCTTTCTTT. It is translated as CASSPLGQGTEAFF. V and J are TRBV7-3 and TRBJ1-1; TRBD1 aligns across 10 bases. CDR1 SGHTA and CDR2 FQGTGA come from the germline V gene. CDR3 length: 14 amino acids. V trimming: 5 bases; J trimming: 5 bases; junction bases outside the gene matches: 5.

The DNA for the CDR3 is TGTGCCAGCAGCTTTGGCCCGAACACTGAAGCTTTCTTT. Translation gives CASSFGPNTEAFF. The chain recombines TRBV7-9 with TRBJ1-1; D is unclear. Trimming removed 3 bases at V and 1 base at J, with 6 bases between. Germline V gene sequence: CDR1 SEHNR, CDR2 FQNEAQ (reference sequence). The CDR3 contains 13 residues.

The V and J genes are TRBV9 and TRBJ2-1; D possibly corresponds to TRBD2 (6 bases). V lost 3 bases to trimming and J lost 10 bases, with 17 bases between them. The V gene's germline CDR1 is SGDLS and CDR2 YYNGEE. This CDR3 region has 14 residues. The CDR3 here is CASSESTSSGEQFF. As DNA, the CDR3 is TGTGCCAGCAGCGAATCGACTAGTTCTGGGGAGCAGTTCTTC.

This chain uses TRBV4-2 with TRBJ2-1; TRBD2 might be the D (6 bases). The CDR3 covers 15 residues. The germline gives CDR1 LGHNA, CDR2 YNFKEQ. Trimming took 0 bases from V and 0 from J, leaving 6 bases between them. The CDR3, as DNA: TGTGCCAGCAGCCAAGATAGCGGCTCCTACAATGAGCAGTTCTTC. Its translation is CASSQDSGSYNEQFF.

The rearrangement joins TRBV2 to TRBJ2-1; TRBD2 matches 7 bases. Germline values: CDR1 SNHLY, CDR2 FYNNEI. This CDR3 comprises 17 residues. Trimming took 0 bases from V and 2 from J; bases not matched to a gene: 7. CDR3 sequence: CASSEAGGLTPYNEQFF. CDR3 DNA sequence: TGTGCCAGCAGTGAAGCGGGGGGACTAACCCCCTACAATGAGCAGTTCTTC.

The chain couples TRBV27 to TRBJ1-3, with unresolved D. The CDR3 sequence is 13 residues long. Deletions cut 6 bases from V and 9 bases from J, with 15 bases between. Germline V lookup: CDR1 MNHEY, CDR2 SMNVEV (reference sequence). CDR3 in DNA: TGTGCCAGCAGCTCGTCGACCAGAGGCACCATATATTTT. Translating it yields CASSSSTRGTIYF.

The rearrangement joins TRBV28 to TRBJ1-3; D possibly corresponds to TRBD1 (6 bases). The germline V gene encodes CDR1 MDHEN and CDR2 SYDVKM. The CDR3 totals 15 residues. Trimming stripped 5 bases from V and 2 bases from J, with 13 bases between. DNA for the CDR3: TGTGCCAGCAGTCCCGGCGGGGGGCCTGGAAACACCATATATTTT. It codes for CASSPGGGPGNTIYF.

The J gene is TRBJ2-7, the V gene TRBV13, with 9 bases aligning to TRBD1. Per germline, CDR1 PRHDT and CDR2 FYEKMQ (reference sequence). J lost 4 bases, V lost 6 bases, and 10 bases had no gene match. This CDR3 has 15 amino acids. The CDR3, as DNA: TGTGCCAGCAGGGTACAGGGGGCCTCAAGGTACGAGCAGTACTTC. Translation gives CASRVQGASRYEQYF.

The V gene is TRBV28, the J gene TRBJ2-2; D is ambiguous. The CDR3 has 15 residues. From germline, CDR1 is MDHEN and CDR2 SYDVKM. V lost 5 bases and J 0 bases, leaving 10 bases between the germline ends. The CDR3 spells CASSPQLTNTGELFF. CDR3 coding DNA: TGTGCCAGCAGTCCCCAACTGACGAACACCGGGGAGCTGTTTTTT.

This clone came up once. This chain uses TRBV4-2 with TRBJ2-7; 8 positions agree with TRBD2. The CDR3 has 17 residues. Per the germline V gene, CDR1 is LGHNA and CDR2 is YNFKEQ. Losses at the gene ends were 4 bases for V and 2 bases for J; bases not matched to a gene: 13. The CDR3 here is CASSPLEVAGFPYEQYF. Here the CDR3 DNA reads TGTGCCAGCAGCCCCCTAGAAGTAGCGGGGTTCCCCTACGAGCAGTACTTC.

The chain is built from TRBV2 and TRBJ1-2, with 7 bases aligning to TRBD1. Germline loops: CDR1 SNHLY, CDR2 FYNNEI. The length of the CDR3 is 14 residues. J was trimmed by 6 bases and V by 2 bases; bases with no gene match: 6. CDR3 bases: TGTGCCAGCAGTGAATGGCAGGGGGTGGATGGCTACACCTTC. Amino acid sequence: CASSEWQGVDGYTF.

The chain uses TRBV7-9 and TRBJ2-7, with 11 positions matching TRBD2. The CDR3 runs to 15 residues. The V gene's germline CDR1 is SEHNR and CDR2 FQNEAQ (reference sequence). Trimming at V came to 5 bases and at J to 3 bases, leaving 6 bases not matched to a gene. CDR3 nucleotide sequence: TGTGCCAGCAGCATTAGCGGGAGGGCCTTCTACGAGCAGTACTTC. This sequence encodes CASSISGRAFYEQYF.

The V and J genes are TRBV7-2 and TRBJ2-5; D gene unclear. In germline, CDR1 is SGHTA, CDR2 FQGNSA. V lost 2 bases and J lost 5, with 15 bases in between. The CDR3 has 15 residues. CDR3 bases: TGTGCCAGCAGCTTAAGTTGGTTAGCCGGGGAGACCCAGTACTTC. Translating it yields CASSLSWLAGETQYF.

The rearrangement uses TRBV7-9 and TRBJ2-3; TRBD1 matches 8 bases. The germline gives CDR1 SEHNR, CDR2 FQNEAQ (reference sequence). Unmatched junction bases numbered 5, after V lost 1 base and J lost 8 bases. This CDR3 is built from 14 residues. The CDR3 here is CASSLEQGAGTQYF. The DNA of the CDR3 is TGTGCCAGCAGCTTAGAGCAGGGGGCCGGTACGCAGTATTTT.